This T cell receptor beta chain was identified in a study of T cell responses to AZD1222 COVID-19 vaccine. Generated by immunoSEQ multiplex PCR, the TCRdb table keeps only in-frame clones and is missing some. The sample holds roughly 140,000 clones, 90% seen once. Notes on this clone: The antigen is unknown.

General study findings and limits: The repertoires were collected only after the peak T cell response. Baseline testing showed seropositivity in only a handful of AZD1222 recipients. Unmutated variant regions reportedly attract nearly half of all spike-specific TCRs. Clonal diversity was possibly underestimated, and white British individuals and females predominated among donors.

V lost 6 bases, J lost 7 bases, and 10 bases lay in between. CDR1 is MNHEY, CDR2 SVGAGI, per germline. CDR3 length: 11 residues. The TCR comes from an adult in good health. V is TRBV6-5 and J is TRBJ2-7, with D perhaps TRBD2 (5 bases). The specimen comprised peripheral blood, sampled on day 0 of AZD1222 vaccination. The CDR3 DNA is TGTGCCAGCAGGATACTAGTGGAGCAGTACTTC. Translation gives CASRILVEQYF.